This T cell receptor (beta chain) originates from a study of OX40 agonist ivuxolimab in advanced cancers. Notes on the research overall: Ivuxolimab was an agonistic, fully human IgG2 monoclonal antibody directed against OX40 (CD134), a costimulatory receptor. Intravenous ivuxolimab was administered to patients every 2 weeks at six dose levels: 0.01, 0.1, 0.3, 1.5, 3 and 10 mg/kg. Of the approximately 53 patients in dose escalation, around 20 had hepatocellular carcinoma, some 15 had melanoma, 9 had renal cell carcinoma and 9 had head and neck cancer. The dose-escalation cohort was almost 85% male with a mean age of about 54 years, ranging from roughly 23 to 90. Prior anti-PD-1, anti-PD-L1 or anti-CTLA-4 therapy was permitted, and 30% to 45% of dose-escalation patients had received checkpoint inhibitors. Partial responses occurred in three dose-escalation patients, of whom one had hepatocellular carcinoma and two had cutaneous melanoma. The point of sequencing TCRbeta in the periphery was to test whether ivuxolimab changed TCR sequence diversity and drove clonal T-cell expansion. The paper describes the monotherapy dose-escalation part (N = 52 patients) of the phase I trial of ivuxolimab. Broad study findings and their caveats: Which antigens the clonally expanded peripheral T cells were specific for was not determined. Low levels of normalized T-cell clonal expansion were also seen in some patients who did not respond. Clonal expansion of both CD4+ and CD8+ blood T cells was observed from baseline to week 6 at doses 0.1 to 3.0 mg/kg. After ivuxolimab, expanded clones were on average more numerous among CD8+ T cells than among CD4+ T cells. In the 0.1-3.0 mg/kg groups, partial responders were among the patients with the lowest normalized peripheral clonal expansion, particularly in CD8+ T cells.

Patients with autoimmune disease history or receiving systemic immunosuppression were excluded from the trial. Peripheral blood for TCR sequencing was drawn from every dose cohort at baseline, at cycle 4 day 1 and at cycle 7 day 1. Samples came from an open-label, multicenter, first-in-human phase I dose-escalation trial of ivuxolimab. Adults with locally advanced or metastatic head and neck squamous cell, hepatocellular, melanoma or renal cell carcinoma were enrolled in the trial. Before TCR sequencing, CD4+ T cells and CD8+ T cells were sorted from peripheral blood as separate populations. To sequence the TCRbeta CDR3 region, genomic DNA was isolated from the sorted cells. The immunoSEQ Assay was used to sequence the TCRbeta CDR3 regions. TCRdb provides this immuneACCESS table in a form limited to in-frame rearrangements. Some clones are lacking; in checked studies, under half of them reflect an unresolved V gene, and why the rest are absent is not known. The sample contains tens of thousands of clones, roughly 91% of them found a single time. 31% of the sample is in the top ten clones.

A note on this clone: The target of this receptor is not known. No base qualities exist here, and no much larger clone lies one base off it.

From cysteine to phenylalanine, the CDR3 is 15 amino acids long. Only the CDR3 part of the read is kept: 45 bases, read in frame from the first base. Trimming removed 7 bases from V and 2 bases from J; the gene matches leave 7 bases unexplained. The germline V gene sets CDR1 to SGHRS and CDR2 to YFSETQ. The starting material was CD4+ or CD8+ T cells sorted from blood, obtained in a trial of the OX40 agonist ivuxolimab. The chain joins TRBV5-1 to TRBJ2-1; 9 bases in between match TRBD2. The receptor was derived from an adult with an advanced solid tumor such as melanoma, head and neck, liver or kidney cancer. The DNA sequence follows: TGCGCCAGCGGCAGGCTAGCGGGGCCCTACAATGAGCAGTTCTTC. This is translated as CASGRLAGPYNEQFF.